The source of this T cell receptor beta chain is a study of T cell responses to AZD1222 COVID-19 vaccine. Findings and caveats of the study: Spike was spanned by vaccine-associated CD4 TCRs, with dominance at 160-218 and 743-854.

Note on this clone: Its antigen is unknown.

Assay: immunoSEQ multiplex PCR; the TCRdb copy retains only in-frame clones and omits some. The sample lists approximately 150,000 clones, roughly 90% seen once, with 2.5% to 3.5% in the top ten. With 4 bases clipped from V and 4 bases from J, the junction kept 9 bases outside the gene matches. This CDR3 is 15 amino acids long. Germline-derived CDR1 and CDR2 are SGHNT and YYREEE (reference sequence). The gene calls are TRBV5-4 and TRBJ2-7; 9 bases line up with TRBD2. The TCR comes from an adult who received the AZD1222 COVID-19 vaccine. The sample in question was peripheral blood, obtained 28 days after the second AZD1222 dose. The DNA for the CDR3 is TGTGCCAGCAGCGCGGGACTAGCACTCGAGTACGAGCAGTACTTC. Protein product: CASSAGLALEYEQYF. Full variable domain (remainder filled in from reference TRBV5-4 and TRBJ2-7): ETGVTQSPTHLIKTRGQQVTLRCSSQSGHNTVSWYQQALGQGPQFIFQYYREEENGRGNFPPRFSGLQFPNYSSELNVNALELDDSALYLCASSAGLALEYEQYFGPGTRLTVT.